These 24 T cell receptor beta chains came from one sample sequenced in a study of OX40 agonist ivuxolimab in advanced cancers. Libraries were prepared by immunoSEQ multiplex PCR; TCRdb keeps only in-frame clonotypes and omits some of them. Counted here are under 45,000 clones, more than 80% occurring once; the ten biggest clones make up 2.6%. Source: CD4+ or CD8+ T cells sorted from blood, taken in a trial of the OX40 agonist ivuxolimab. The receptor set was obtained from an adult with an advanced solid tumor such as melanoma, head and neck, liver or kidney cancer.

The chain uses TRBV7-2 and TRBJ2-1, with 10 nucleotides matching TRBD2. This CDR3 has 17 residues. Trimming took 5 bases from V and 7 from J; bases not matched to a gene: 14. CDR1 is SGHTA, CDR2 FQGNSA, per germline. In DNA, the CDR3 is TGTGCCAGCAGCCCCTTCGCGATAGCGGGAGGCAGGAATGAGCAGTTCTTC. Protein: CASSPFAIAGGRNEQFF.

V usage is TRBV27 and J usage is TRBJ2-1, with TRBD2 matching over 16 bases. The trim removed 3 bases at V and 8 bases at J, leaving 4 bases unmatched. The V gene's germline CDR1 is MNHEY and CDR2 SMNVEV (reference sequence). This CDR3 has 16 amino acids. The CDR3 loop reads CASSFLGLAGGDEQFF. The CDR3 nucleotides read TGTGCCAGCAGTTTTTTGGGACTAGCGGGAGGGGATGAGCAGTTCTTC.

This chain uses TRBV30 with TRBJ1-3; D possibly corresponds to TRBD1 (5 bases). The length of the CDR3 is 13 residues. Germline CDR1 is GTSNPN and CDR2 is SVGIG (reference sequence). V shed 5 bases and J shed 3 bases, with 11 bases lying between them. CDR3 sequence: CAWGQGVGNTIYF. Written as DNA, the CDR3 is TGTGCCTGGGGGCAGGGTGTTGGAAACACCATATATTTT.

This chain links TRBV5-1 with TRBJ1-1; 7 bases match TRBD1. This CDR3 contains 14 residues. V was clipped by 0 bases and J by 4 bases; unmatched bases: 3. Germline assignment: CDR1 SGHRS and CDR2 YFSETQ. CDR3 nucleotide sequence: TGCGCCAGCAGCTTGGAGGGGGCGGGCACTGAAGCTTTCTTT. Amino acid sequence: CASSLEGAGTEAFF. The whole variable domain, remainder taken from reference TRBV5-1 and TRBJ1-1, is KAGVTQTPRYLIKTRGQQVTLSCSPISGHRSVSWYQQTPGQGLQFLFEYFSETQRNKGNFPGRFSGRQFSNSRSEMNVSTLELGDSALYLCASSLEGAGTEAFFGQGTRLTVV.

On this clone itself: Sequence at one end of the junction differs from germline and may be a read error. The chain is built from TRBV7-7 and TRBJ2-3; D call uncertain. CDR3 size: 14 residues. Germline CDR1 SSHAT, CDR2 FNYEAQ (reference sequence). The CDR3 sequence is CASSLSAVTDTQYF. The CDR3 bases are TGTGCTAGCAGCTTAAGCGCGGTAACAGATACGCAGTATTTT. Full variable domain (rest looked up from reference TRBV7-7 and TRBJ2-3): GAGVSQSPRYKVTKRGQDVTLRCDPISSHATLYWYQQALGQGPEFLTYFNYEAQPDKSGLPSDRFSAERPEGSISTLTIQRTEQRDSAMYRCASSLSAVTDTQYFGPGTRLTVL.

The gene calls are TRBV11-2 and TRBJ1-1; D call uncertain. Per germline, CDR1 SGHAT and CDR2 FQNNGV. The V end lost 1 base, the J end lost 3 bases, and 9 bases lay between the germline ends. CDR3 length equals 14 residues. CDR3 bases: TGTGCCAGCAGCTTAGGACCTGCGTACACTGAAGCTTTCTTT. Its translation: CASSLGPAYTEAFF.

V is TRBV11-2 and J is TRBJ1-5; TRBD1 might be the D (6 bases). Trimming removed 2 bases at V and 2 bases at J, with 10 bases between. This CDR3 spans 15 amino acids. The V gene's germline CDR1 is SGHAT and CDR2 FQNNGV. The CDR3 nucleotides are TGTGCCAGCAGCTTATCGGCAGGGGGCAATCAGCCCCAGCATTTT. It is translated as CASSLSAGGNQPQHF.

V and J are TRBV6-5 and TRBJ1-6; TRBD1 agrees at 7 bases. The CDR3 covers 14 residues. Germline V lookup: CDR1 MNHEY, CDR2 SVGAGI. Germline trimming cut 8 bases from V and 7 bases from J; bases unmatched to any gene: 8. CDR3 sequence reads: CASVDRASNSPLHF. CDR3 nucleotide sequence: TGTGCCAGCGTAGACAGGGCCAGCAATTCACCCCTCCACTTT.

This sequence joins TRBV7-3 and TRBJ2-1; D possibly corresponds to TRBD1 (6 bases). V was cut by 4 bases and J by 7 bases, with 14 bases left in between. Germline V gene data show CDR1 as SGHTA and CDR2 as FQGTGA. The CDR3 is 14 residues long. CDR3 in DNA: TGTGCCAGCAGCTCTATCGATGGACAGAATGAGCAGTTCTTC. It yields the protein CASSSIDGQNEQFF.

The chain is built from TRBV7-9 and TRBJ1-3; D unresolved. The CDR3 totals 13 residues. Trimming stripped 3 bases from V and 8 bases from J, with 11 bases between. In germline, CDR1 is SEHNR, CDR2 FQNEAQ (reference sequence). This chain's CDR3 is CASSFWALDTIYF. DNA of the CDR3: TGTGCCAGCAGCTTCTGGGCGTTGGACACCATATATTTT. The full variable domain, completed using reference TRBV7-9 and TRBJ1-3, is DTGVSQNPRHKITKRGQNVTFRCDPISEHNRLYWYRQTLGQGPEFLTYFQNEAQLEKSRLLSDRFSAERPKGSFSTLEIQRTEQGDSAMYLCASSFWALDTIYFGEGSWLTVV.

The chain employs TRBV5-1 and TRBJ2-1; 8 bases line up with TRBD2. CDR3 length: 17 amino acids. J gave up 0 bases and V 4 bases, and 9 bases lay outside the gene matches. CDR1 is SGHRS, CDR2 YFSETQ, per germline. CDR3 loop: CASSVGLAGISYNEQFF. DNA for the CDR3: TGCGCCAGCAGCGTGGGGTTAGCGGGAATCTCCTACAATGAGCAGTTCTTC.

This clone was counted between two and nine times. The rearrangement joins TRBV9 to TRBJ2-2, with D perhaps matching TRBD2 (5 bases). This CDR3 is 14 amino acids long. The germline gives CDR1 SGDLS, CDR2 YYNGEE. Trimming took off 0 bases at V and 6 bases at J, with 9 bases between the two ends. Here the CDR3 reads CASSVVGESGELFF. CDR3 coding DNA: TGTGCCAGCAGCGTAGTTGGGGAGTCCGGGGAGCTGTTTTTT.

The V gene is TRBV5-1, the J gene TRBJ2-1; 7 nucleotides align to TRBD2. The CDR3 length is 14 residues. Germline V gene sequence: CDR1 SGHRS, CDR2 YFSETQ. J lost 6 bases, V lost 1 base, and 4 bases had no gene match. The CDR3: CASSLLGGSNEQFF. DNA of the CDR3: TGCGCCAGCAGCTTGCTTGGCGGGAGCAATGAGCAGTTCTTC.

V is TRBV5-1 and J is TRBJ2-1; D gene unclear. V gave up 0 bases and J gave up 6 bases, with 7 bases separating them. Germline CDR1 reads SGHRS; CDR2 reads YFSETQ. This CDR3 spans 13 amino acids. The CDR3 is CASSLVGINEQFF. DNA of the CDR3: TGCGCCAGCAGCTTGGTTGGAATCAATGAGCAGTTCTTC.

V gene TRBV15 combines with J gene TRBJ1-6, with a weak D call TRBD1 (6 bases). CDR1 is LNHNV, CDR2 YYDKDF, per germline (reference sequence). The CDR3 sequence is 14 residues long. V was trimmed by 9 bases and J by 0 bases, leaving 9 bases between them. The CDR3 region has the DNA TGTGCCACAGGACAGAGCTCCTATAATTCACCCCTCCACTTT. This gives the protein CATGQSSYNSPLHF.

The chain employs TRBV19 and TRBJ1-5; weak D call: TRBD1 (5 bases). V was clipped by 2 bases and J by 7 bases, with 9 bases between them. The CDR3 is 13 residues long. Germline-derived CDR1 and CDR2 are LNHDA and SQIVND (reference sequence). The CDR3 DNA sequence: TGTGCCAGTAGTATACAGGGATGGCAGCCCCAGCATTTT. It codes for CASSIQGWQPQHF.

The chain carries TRBV11-3 and TRBJ2-2, with no clear D. This CDR3 has 12 amino acids. Trimming stripped 1 base from V and 7 bases from J, with 4 bases between. Germline assignment: CDR1 SGHNT and CDR2 YENEEA. As DNA, the CDR3 is TGTGCCAGCAGCTTAGTAATCGGGGAGCTGTTTTTT. This encodes CASSLVIGELFF.

The chain links TRBV14 to TRBJ2-1; 7 bases fit TRBD2. The CDR3 contains 17 residues. Trimming took 2 bases from V and 3 from J; bases not matched to a gene: 10. Germline V gives CDR1 SGHDN, CDR2 FVKESK. CDR3 nucleotide sequence: TGTGCCAGCAGCCAATGGGGGTCTACGGGAGGCTACAATGAGCAGTTCTTC. This gives the protein CASSQWGSTGGYNEQFF.

J is TRBJ2-6 and V is TRBV4-3, with 7 bases identical to TRBD1. The V and J ends lost 4 bases and 4 bases, in that order; junction bases with no gene match: 16. Germline values: CDR1 LGHNA, CDR2 YSLEER. CDR3 length: 19 residues. CDR3: CASSRHLGRGQDGANVLTF. In nucleotides, the CDR3 is TGCGCCAGCAGCCGGCATTTAGGAAGGGGGCAGGACGGGGCCAACGTCCTGACTTTC.

This rearrangement joins TRBV5-1 to TRBJ1-1, with 10 positions matching TRBD1. The germline V gene encodes CDR1 SGHRS and CDR2 YFSETQ. V was pared by 2 bases and J by 4 bases, with 2 bases of the junction left unmatched. The CDR3 runs 14 residues. This CDR3 is CASSFGTGATEAFF. For the CDR3, the DNA is TGCGCCAGCAGCTTTGGGACAGGGGCCACTGAAGCTTTCTTT.

V is TRBV5-1 and J is TRBJ2-7; D not resolved. Trimming removed 7 bases at V and 2 bases at J, with 16 bases between. The germline V gene encodes CDR1 SGHRS and CDR2 YFSETQ. The CDR3 has 14 residues. CDR3 loop: CASGLLLSAYEQYF. The DNA for the CDR3 is TGCGCCAGCGGTCTGCTACTCAGTGCCTACGAGCAGTACTTC.

This chain uses TRBV5-5 with TRBJ2-7; D unresolved. V lost 0 bases and J lost 4, with 5 bases in between. From germline, CDR1 is SGHKS and CDR2 YYEKEE (reference sequence). The CDR3 is 12 residues long. The CDR3 bases are TGTGCCAGCAGCTTGGCACTATACGAGCAGTACTTC. It specifies CASSLALYEQYF.

Written as DNA, the CDR3 is TGCGCCAGCAGCTTGGGGGAGGAGAACTATGGCTACACCTTC. Translation gives CASSLGEENYGYTF. The J gene is TRBJ1-2, the V gene TRBV5-1; D call uncertain. The CDR3 loop spans 14 amino acids. The germline gives CDR1 SGHRS, CDR2 YFSETQ. Between the trimmed V and J ends, which lost 0 bases and 2 bases, there was a span of 8 bases.

The chain carries TRBV10-3 and TRBJ2-3; TRBD2 matches 10 bases. J gave up 5 bases and V 6 bases, and 8 bases lay outside the gene matches. CDR1 ENHRY and CDR2 SYGVKD come from the germline V gene. CDR3 size: 15 residues. CDR3 in DNA: TGTGCCATCAGCGGTCTAGCGGGAGCAGTAGATACGCAGTATTTT. Its protein product is CAISGLAGAVDTQYF.